Each of the 2 T cell receptor beta chains below was sequenced from the same sample in a study of shared clonotypes between healthy human individuals. Data came from immunoSEQ multiplex PCR; TCRdb stores just in-frame clones and leaves some out. The top ten clones hold less than 0.15% of a sample with roughly 2.4 million clones, approximately 96% of them seen once. Sequencing input: naive CD4+ T cells sorted from blood. Subset reported: CD45RA+ positively selected. The origin of the receptors is a man in his late teens or twenties in good health.

This sequence joins TRBV6-1 and TRBJ1-5; weak D call: TRBD1 (6 bases). The CDR3 has 14 residues. The V gene lost 8 bases and the J gene lost 3 bases, with 14 bases spanning the gap. Per the germline V gene, CDR1 is MNHNS and CDR2 is SASEGT. The CDR3 protein is CASGTTGINQPQHF. DNA of the CDR3: TGTGCCAGCGGGACGACAGGAATCAATCAGCCCCAGCATTTT.

The chain has TRBV2 and TRBJ2-2, with D maybe TRBD1 (5 bases). The CDR3 totals 15 residues. Trimming stripped 7 bases from V and 1 base from J, with 13 bases between. Germline lookup yields CDR1 SNHLY and CDR2 FYNNEI. The CDR3 region has the DNA TGTGCCAGCACCGCTGGGCAGGGGAACACCGGGGAGCTGTTTTTT. This sequence encodes CASTAGQGNTGELFF. Variable domain in full (rest from reference TRBV2 and TRBJ2-2): EPEVTQTPSHQVTQMGQEVILRCVPISNHLYFYWYRQILGQKVEFLVSFYNNEISEKSEIFDDQFSVERPDGSNFTLKIRSTKLEDSAMYFCASTAGQGNTGELFFGEGSRLTVL.